This T cell receptor (beta chain) was captured by sequencing in a study of CD8+CD57+ T cells in acquired aplastic anemia. The use of genomic DNA as template underpinned the TCR beta VDJ and CDR3 profiling. MiXCR was run by TCRdb on the reads, yielding one entry per CDR3 protein. Among 400,000 to 600,000 distinct CDR3 sequences, about a third were seen once, and the ten largest hold roughly 0.8%. Germline values: CDR1 MNHNS, CDR2 SASEGT. J lost 8 bases, V lost 8 bases, and 7 bases had no gene match. This CDR3 spans 13 amino acids. Patients who underwent sequencing had shown CD8+CD57+ cell expansion by flow cytometry.

The TCR comes from a human donor with aplastic anemia. Sequenced input: sorted CD4+, CD8+, or CD8+CD57+ T cells (not recorded which) from PBMCs. The chain combines TRBV6-1 with TRBJ2-1, with 9 bases that match TRBD2. The CDR3 loop is CASRSSGAYEQFF. In DNA form, the CDR3 reads TGTGCCAGCCGGTCTAGCGGGGCCTATGAGCAGTTCTTC.